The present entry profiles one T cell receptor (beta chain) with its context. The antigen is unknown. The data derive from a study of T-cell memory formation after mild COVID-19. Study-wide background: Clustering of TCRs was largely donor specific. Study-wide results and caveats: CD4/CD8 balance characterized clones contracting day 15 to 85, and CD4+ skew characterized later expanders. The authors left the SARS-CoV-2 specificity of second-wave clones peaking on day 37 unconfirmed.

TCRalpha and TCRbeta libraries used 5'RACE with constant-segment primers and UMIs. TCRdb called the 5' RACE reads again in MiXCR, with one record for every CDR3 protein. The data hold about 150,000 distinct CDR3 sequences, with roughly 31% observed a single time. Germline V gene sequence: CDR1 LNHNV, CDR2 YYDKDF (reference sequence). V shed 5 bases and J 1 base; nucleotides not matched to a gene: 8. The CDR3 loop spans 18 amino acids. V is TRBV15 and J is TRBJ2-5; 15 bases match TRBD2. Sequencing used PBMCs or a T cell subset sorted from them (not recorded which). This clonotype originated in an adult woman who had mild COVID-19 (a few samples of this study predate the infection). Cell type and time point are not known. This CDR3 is CATSHGLAGGRSQETQYF. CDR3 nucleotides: TGTGCCACCAGCCATGGACTAGCGGGGGGGCGGTCCCAAGAGACCCAGTACTTC. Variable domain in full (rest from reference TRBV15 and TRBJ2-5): DAMVIQNPRYQVTQFGKPVTLSCSQTLNHNVMYWYQQKSSQAPKLLFHYYDKDFNNEADTPDNFQSRRPNTSFCFLDIRSPGLGDTAMYLCATSHGLAGGRSQETQYFGPGTRLLVL.